Listed here is a single T cell receptor beta chain. What it binds is unknown. The data were taken from a study of monozygotic twins with inflammatory bowel disease. Every single donor had a roughly 2.7 ml blood sample drawn. Blood samples, whole and unsorted for T cells, yielded the isolated total RNA. Germline V gene lookup returns CDR1 SGHRS and CDR2 YFSETQ. CDR3 length: 14 residues. Whole-study results and caveats: Lower sharing of clonotypes with other individuals was seen in IBD patients than in healthy twins. This was most marked in patients showing signs of disease activity.

Template-switch reactions added UMIs with a 6-nucleotide sample barcode. For each CDR3 protein, TCRdb gives one entry from its re-call of the 5' RACE reads, without DNA. Its clone listing holds 85,000 to 110,000 distinct CDR3 sequences. Sequenced material: blood. The sequence came from a human donor with ulcerative colitis or Crohn's disease, or a healthy co-twin of an affected twin (not recorded which). J is TRBJ2-2 and V is TRBV5-1; without DNA, the TCRdb call of TRBD1 cannot be checked. CDR3 residues: CASSWTGGTGELFF.